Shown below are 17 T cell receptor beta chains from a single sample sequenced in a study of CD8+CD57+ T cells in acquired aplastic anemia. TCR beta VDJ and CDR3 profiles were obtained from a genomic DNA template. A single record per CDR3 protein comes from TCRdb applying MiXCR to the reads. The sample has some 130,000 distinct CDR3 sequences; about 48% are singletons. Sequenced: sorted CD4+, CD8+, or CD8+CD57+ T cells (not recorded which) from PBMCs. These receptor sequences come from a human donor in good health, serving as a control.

This CDR3 is CSGTGGTNLGGYTF. CDR3 coding DNA: TGCAGCGGGACAGGGGGCACCAACTTAGGGGGCTACACCTTC. The genes are TRBV29-1 and TRBJ1-2; 11 nucleotides align to TRBD1. V shed 7 bases and J 8 bases; nucleotides not matched to a gene: 12. The CDR3 consists of 14 residues. Germline V gives CDR1 SQVTM, CDR2 ANQGSEA.

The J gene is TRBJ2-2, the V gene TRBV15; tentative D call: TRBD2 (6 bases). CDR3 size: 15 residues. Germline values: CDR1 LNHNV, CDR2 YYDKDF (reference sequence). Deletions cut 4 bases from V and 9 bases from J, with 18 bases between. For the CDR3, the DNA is TGTGCCACCAGCACCGGACGGGGGAACGTCAGGGAGCTGTTTTTT. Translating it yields CATSTGRGNVRELFF.

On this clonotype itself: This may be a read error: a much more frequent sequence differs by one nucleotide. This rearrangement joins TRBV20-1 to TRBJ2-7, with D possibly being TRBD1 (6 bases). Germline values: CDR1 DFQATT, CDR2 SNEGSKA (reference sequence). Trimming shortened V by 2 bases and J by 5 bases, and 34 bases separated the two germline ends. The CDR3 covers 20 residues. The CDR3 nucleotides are TGCAGTGCTAGAAACCCCAGTTCCCTCGATCGGGGCAGGGGAGCTGACGAGCAGTACTTC. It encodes CSARNPSSLDRGRGADEQYF.

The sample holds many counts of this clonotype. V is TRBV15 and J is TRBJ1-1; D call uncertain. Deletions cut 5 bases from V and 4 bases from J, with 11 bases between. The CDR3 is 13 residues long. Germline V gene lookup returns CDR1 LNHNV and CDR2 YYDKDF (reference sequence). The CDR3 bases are TGTGCCACCAGCTCCCGAGCGGGCACTGAAGCTTTCTTT. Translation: CATSSRAGTEAFF.

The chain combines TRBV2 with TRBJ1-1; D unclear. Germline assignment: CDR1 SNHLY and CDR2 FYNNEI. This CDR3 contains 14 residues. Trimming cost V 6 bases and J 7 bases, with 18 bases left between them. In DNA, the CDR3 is TGTGCCAGCAGCGGCCAGCCTGCAACTAATGAAGCTTTCTTT. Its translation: CASSGQPATNEAFF.

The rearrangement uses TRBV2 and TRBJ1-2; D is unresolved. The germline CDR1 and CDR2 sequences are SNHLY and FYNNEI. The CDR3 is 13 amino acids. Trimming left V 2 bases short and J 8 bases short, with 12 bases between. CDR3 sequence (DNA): TGTGCCAGCAGTGAATCCGGGCTCCGCGGCTACACCTTC. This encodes CASSESGLRGYTF.

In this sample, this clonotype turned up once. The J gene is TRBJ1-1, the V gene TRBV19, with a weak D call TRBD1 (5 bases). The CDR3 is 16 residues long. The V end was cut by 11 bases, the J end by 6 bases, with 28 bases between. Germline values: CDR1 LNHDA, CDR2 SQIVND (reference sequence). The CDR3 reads CAGHPGGGTPRPEAFF. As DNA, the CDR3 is TGTGCCGGCCACCCCGGGGGGGGAACCCCCAGACCTGAAGCTTTCTTT.

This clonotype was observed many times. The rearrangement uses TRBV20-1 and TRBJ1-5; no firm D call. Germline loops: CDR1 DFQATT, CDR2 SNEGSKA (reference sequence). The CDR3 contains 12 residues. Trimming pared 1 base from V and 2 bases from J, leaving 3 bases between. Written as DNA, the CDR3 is TGCAGTGCTAGAGGGGGCAATCAGCCCCAGCATTTT. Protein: CSARGGNQPQHF.

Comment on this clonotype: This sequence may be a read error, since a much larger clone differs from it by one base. CDR3 in DNA: TGTGCCAGCTCACCAGGACACAAAGAGACCCGGTACTTC. Encoded protein: CASSPGHKETRYF. The chain links TRBV18 to TRBJ2-5; D may be TRBD1 (5 bases). The CDR3 loop spans 13 amino acids. Germline loops: CDR1 KGHSH, CDR2 LQKENI.

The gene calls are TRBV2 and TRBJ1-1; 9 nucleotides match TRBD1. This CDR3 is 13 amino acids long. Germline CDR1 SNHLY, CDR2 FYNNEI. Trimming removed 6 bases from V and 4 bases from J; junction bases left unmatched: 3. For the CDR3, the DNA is TGTGCCAGCAGCGACAGGGGGGTCACTGAAGCTTTCTTT. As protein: CASSDRGVTEAFF. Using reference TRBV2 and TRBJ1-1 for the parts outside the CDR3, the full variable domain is EPEVTQTPSHQVTQMGQEVILRCVPISNHLYFYWYRQILGQKVEFLVSFYNNEISEKSEIFDDQFSVERPDGSNFTLKIRSTKLEDSAMYFCASSDRGVTEAFFGQGTRLTVV.

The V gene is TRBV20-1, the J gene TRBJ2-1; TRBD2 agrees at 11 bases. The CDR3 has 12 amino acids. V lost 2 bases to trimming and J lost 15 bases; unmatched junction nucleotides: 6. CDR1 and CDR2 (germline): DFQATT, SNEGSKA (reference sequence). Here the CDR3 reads CSARLAGGGAFF. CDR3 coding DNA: TGCAGTGCTAGACTAGCGGGGGGCGGTGCGTTCTTC.

CDR3 amino acids: CASSEKDTQYF. CDR3 in DNA: TGTGCCAGCTCCGAGAAGGATACGCAGTATTTT. The chain carries TRBV2 and TRBJ2-3; D gene unclear. Between the trimmed V and J ends, which lost 8 bases and 6 bases, there was a span of 9 bases. Germline loops: CDR1 SNHLY, CDR2 FYNNEI. The CDR3 is 11 residues long.

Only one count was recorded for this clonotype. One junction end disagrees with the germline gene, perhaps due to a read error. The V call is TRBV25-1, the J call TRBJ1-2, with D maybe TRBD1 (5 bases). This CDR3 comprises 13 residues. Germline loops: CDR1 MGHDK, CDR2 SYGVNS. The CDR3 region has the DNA TGTGCCACCAGTGATTTCTCCAGGGATGGCTACACCTTC. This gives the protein CATSDFSRDGYTF.

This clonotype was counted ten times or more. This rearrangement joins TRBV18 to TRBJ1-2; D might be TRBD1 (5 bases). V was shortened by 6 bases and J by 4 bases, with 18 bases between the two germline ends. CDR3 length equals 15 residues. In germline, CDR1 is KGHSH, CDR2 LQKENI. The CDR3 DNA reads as TGTGCCAGCTCCGAAGACGGGGGACGTGGCTATGGCTACACCTTC. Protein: CASSEDGGRGYGYTF.

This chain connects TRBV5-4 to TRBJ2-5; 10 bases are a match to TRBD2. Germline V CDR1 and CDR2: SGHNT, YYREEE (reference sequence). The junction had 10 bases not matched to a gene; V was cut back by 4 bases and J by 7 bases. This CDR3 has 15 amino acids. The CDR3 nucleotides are TGTGCCAGCAGCCCCGGAGCGGGGGGGCCCGGGACCCAGTACTTC. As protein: CASSPGAGGPGTQYF.

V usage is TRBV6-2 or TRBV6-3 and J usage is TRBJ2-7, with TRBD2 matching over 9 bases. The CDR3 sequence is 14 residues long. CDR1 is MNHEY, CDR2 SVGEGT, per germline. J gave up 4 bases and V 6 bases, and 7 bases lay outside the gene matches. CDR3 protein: CASSPGLANYEQYF. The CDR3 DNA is TGTGCCAGCAGCCCCGGACTAGCGAATTACGAGCAGTACTTC.

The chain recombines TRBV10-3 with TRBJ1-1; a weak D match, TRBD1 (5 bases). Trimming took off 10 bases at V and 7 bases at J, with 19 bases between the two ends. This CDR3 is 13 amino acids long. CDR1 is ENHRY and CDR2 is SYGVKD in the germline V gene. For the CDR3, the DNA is TGTGCCAGCAGCGCGCGGGACGGATTTGAAGCTTTCTTT. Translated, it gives CASSARDGFEAFF.